The 31 T cell receptor beta chains below all came from one sample that was sequenced in a study of radiotherapy plus CTLA-4 blockade in lung cancer. The method was immunoSEQ multiplex PCR; TCRdb's version includes in-frame clones alone and lacks a portion of them. This sample has roughly 71,000 clones, with around 80% found just once. The starting material was peripheral blood, obtained from a patient treated with radiotherapy plus ipilimumab. The receptors shown here come from a human donor with non-small cell lung cancer who had a complete response to radiotherapy plus ipilimumab.

CDR3 in DNA: TGTGCCAGCACCCCCAGGGGGCAGACGAACACCGGGGAGCTGTTTTTT. Protein: CASTPRGQTNTGELFF. The V gene is TRBV7-2, the J gene TRBJ2-2, with 8 nucleotides matching TRBD1. J lost 0 bases, V lost 7 bases, and 7 bases had no gene match. Germline V gene data show CDR1 as SGHTA and CDR2 as FQGNSA. The CDR3 length is 16 residues. The full variable domain, with the rest looked up from reference TRBV7-2 and TRBJ2-2, is GAGVSQSPSNKVTEKGKDVELRCDPISGHTALYWYRQSLGQGLEFLIYFQGNSAPDKSGLPSDRFSAERTGGSVSTLTIQRTQQEDSAVYLCASTPRGQTNTGELFFGEGSRLTVL.

The chain uses TRBV14 and TRBJ2-7; 7 nucleotides match TRBD1. J lost 5 bases, V lost 10 bases, and 8 bases had no gene match. Germline assignment: CDR1 SGHDN and CDR2 FVKESK. The CDR3 is made up of 12 amino acids. This CDR3 reads CATQGTSNEQYV. CDR3 bases: TGTGCCACACAGGGGACCTCGAACGAGCAGTACGTC.

About this clone itself: The same CDR3 can be traced to other DNA sequences in this sample. The chain combines TRBV19 with TRBJ1-2; D is perhaps TRBD1 (5 bases). V lost 3 bases, J lost 3 bases, and 14 bases lay in between. Germline V gene lookup returns CDR1 LNHDA and CDR2 SQIVND (reference sequence). The CDR3 is 15 residues long. The CDR3 sequence: CASSIGGQGYYGYTF. CDR3 nucleotide sequence: TGTGCCAGTAGTATCGGTGGACAAGGGTACTATGGCTACACCTTC.

By sample fraction, this clone is medium-sized. The chain couples TRBV5-6 to TRBJ1-1; D uncertain. CDR3 length equals 12 residues. Between the trimmed V and J ends, which lost 6 bases and 1 base, there was a span of 7 bases. CDR1 SGHDT and CDR2 YYEEEE come from the germline V gene. Here the CDR3 reads CASTSANTEAFF. In DNA form, the CDR3 reads TGTGCCAGCACCTCCGCGAACACTGAAGCTTTCTTT. The full variable domain, rest sourced from reference TRBV5-6 and TRBJ1-1, is DAGVTQSPTHLIKTRGQQVTLRCSPKSGHDTVSWYQQALGQGPQFIFQYYEEEERQRGNFPDRFSGHQFPNYSSELNVNALLLGDSALYLCASTSANTEAFFGQGTRLTVV.

This clone appeared a few times. The chain combines TRBV18 with TRBJ1-5; TRBD1 is a possible D gene (6 bases). The CDR3 runs 14 residues. From germline, CDR1 is KGHSH and CDR2 LQKENI. Trimming shortened V by 2 bases and J by 7 bases, and 12 bases separated the two germline ends. The CDR3 protein is CASSPKAGTQPQHF. CDR3 coding DNA: TGTGCCAGCTCACCAAAGGCAGGGACACAGCCCCAGCATTTT.

The chain couples TRBV9 to TRBJ2-5; the D gene is possibly TRBD2 (7 bases). Trimming took off 3 bases at V and 5 bases at J, with 20 bases between the two ends. Per the germline V gene, CDR1 is SGDLS and CDR2 is YYNGEE. This CDR3 spans 16 amino acids. The CDR3 DNA reads as TGTGCCAGCAGCGGGGGGGGCCAGGGGCCGGCGGAGACCCAGTACTTC. Residues: CASSGGGQGPAETQYF.

The rearrangement links TRBV5-6 to TRBJ1-1, with 12 nucleotides matching TRBD1. Per germline, CDR1 SGHDT and CDR2 YYEEEE. The CDR3 is made up of 16 amino acids. The trim removed 0 bases at V and 5 bases at J, leaving 5 bases unmatched. The CDR3 region has the DNA TGTGCCAGCAGCTTGGCCGGGGGACAGGGGGCGACTGAAGCTTTCTTT. As protein: CASSLAGGQGATEAFF.

This clone was observed a few times. DNA for the CDR3: TGTGCCAGCAGTGAATATTTGGGCCAGGGAAATGGCTACACCTTC. Translation: CASSEYLGQGNGYTF. This chain connects TRBV25-1 to TRBJ1-2, with D possibly TRBD1 on 5 matching bases. CDR1 is MGHDK and CDR2 is SYGVNS in the germline V gene. This CDR3 contains 15 residues. V lost 0 bases to trimming and J lost 6 bases, with 14 bases between them.

This chain connects TRBV27 to TRBJ2-3; a weak D match, TRBD2 (5 bases). Germline V CDR1 and CDR2: MNHEY, SMNVEV (reference sequence). Deletions cut 5 bases from V and 2 bases from J, with 14 bases between. The CDR3 consists of 15 residues. CDR3 sequence: CASSPTRRPTDTQYF. The CDR3 nucleotides are TGTGCCAGCAGTCCGACACGGAGGCCCACAGATACGCAGTATTTT.

A remark on this clone: A read error may account for a junction end that differs from germline. The J gene is TRBJ2-2, the V gene TRBV7-6; D may be TRBD2 (6 bases). Germline CDR1 reads SGHVS; CDR2 reads FNYEAQ. The CDR3 is 17 amino acids. The CDR3 spells CASSLSPGLAKTGELFF. CDR3 nucleotides: TGTGCCAGCAGCTTATCGCCGGGTCTAGCGAAGACCGGGGAGCTGTTTTTT.

The V gene is TRBV19, the J gene TRBJ2-3; TRBD2 is a possible D gene (5 bases). The CDR3 spans 11 residues. Trimming cost V 8 bases and J 4 bases, with 7 bases left between them. CDR1 and CDR2 (germline): LNHDA, SQIVND (reference sequence). The CDR3 here is CASEGPDTQYF. CDR3 nucleotides: TGTGCCAGTGAGGGCCCAGATACGCAGTATTTT.

This chain connects TRBV30 to TRBJ2-1, with 11 bases identical to TRBD2. This CDR3 is built from 14 residues. Germline assignment: CDR1 GTSNPN and CDR2 SVGIG (reference sequence). After removal of 8 bases from V and 6 bases from J, the junction contained 9 bases not matched to a gene. The DNA for the CDR3 is TGTGCCGGCAGGCTAGCGGGAGGTTTCAATGAGCAGTTCTTC. Residues: CAGRLAGGFNEQFF.

This chain joins TRBV15 and TRBJ1-2; no definite D call. The V end lost 0 bases, the J end lost 6 bases, and 11 bases lay between the germline ends. Germline-derived CDR1 and CDR2 are LNHNV and YYDKDF (reference sequence). The CDR3 sequence is 14 residues long. The CDR3 loop reads CATSREGGANGYTF. The DNA for the CDR3 is TGTGCCACCAGCAGAGAGGGAGGTGCAAATGGCTACACCTTC.

The gene calls are TRBV11-2 and TRBJ2-7, with 14 bases fitting TRBD2. The germline gives CDR1 SGHAT, CDR2 FQNNGV. J was trimmed by 13 bases and V by 5 bases; bases with no gene match: 13. CDR3 length equals 15 residues. CDR3 residues: CASSPGTSGRRDPYV. The CDR3 DNA sequence: TGTGCCAGCAGCCCCGGGACTAGCGGGAGACGAGACCCCTACGTC.

This clone appeared once. CDR3 in amino acids: CASSRTLNPYGYTF. The DNA of the CDR3 is TGTGCCAGCAGCCGTACCTTAAATCCATATGGCTACACCTTC. This rearrangement joins TRBV7-2 to TRBJ1-2; D is unresolved. This CDR3 has 14 residues. Germline CDR1 SGHTA, CDR2 FQGNSA. Between the trimmed V and J ends, which lost 5 bases and 5 bases, there was a span of 15 bases.

With regard to this clone: At one end the junction does not follow the germline gene, possibly because of a read error. The V gene is TRBV27, the J gene TRBJ2-3; D gene unclear. The CDR3 length is 13 residues. Looked up from germline, CDR1 is MNHEY and CDR2 is SMNVEV (reference sequence). The CDR3 DNA sequence: TGTGCCAGCAGAGGGCTGGGCACGGATACGCAGTATTTT. Translated: CASRGLGTDTQYF.

This rearrangement joins TRBV27 to TRBJ1-1; unclear D gene. CDR1 is MNHEY, CDR2 SMNVEV, per germline (reference sequence). V gave up 6 bases and J gave up 0 bases, with 11 bases separating them. The CDR3 is 14 residues long. The CDR3 is CASRPWAMNTEAFF. Here the CDR3 DNA reads TGTGCCAGCAGACCCTGGGCAATGAACACTGAAGCTTTCTTT.

This clone showed up just a few times. The genes are TRBV30 and TRBJ1-3, with 9 bases fitting TRBD1. The CDR3 loop spans 14 amino acids. Germline CDR1 GTSNPN, CDR2 SVGIG (reference sequence). Trimming cost V 0 bases and J 7 bases; bases outside gene matches: 4. CDR3 DNA: TGTGCCTGGAGTGTATGGGACAGGGTTAACACCATATATTTT. It is translated as CAWSVWDRVNTIYF.

The CDR3 nucleotides read TGTGCCAGCGCTAGCGGGGGACCCCCAATGAATGAGCAGTTCTTC. Amino acids: CASASGGPPMNEQFF. The gene calls are TRBV6-5 and TRBJ2-1; 10 bases map to TRBD2. Germline-derived CDR1 and CDR2 are MNHEY and SVGAGI. V shed 8 bases and J 7 bases; nucleotides not matched to a gene: 11. This CDR3 is built from 15 residues.

The chain combines TRBV19 with TRBJ2-1; 8 bases are a match to TRBD2. This CDR3 is 15 amino acids long. Germline CDR1 and CDR2: LNHDA and SQIVND (reference sequence). The J segment lost 3 bases and the V segment lost 6 bases, leaving 7 bases of the junction unmatched. Written as DNA, the CDR3 is TGTGCCAGTAGAATACTAGCGGTTGGCTACAATGAGCAGTTCTTC. It encodes CASRILAVGYNEQFF.

The chain couples TRBV27 to TRBJ2-2, with TRBD1 matching 8 bases. There are 17 residues in the CDR3. Looked up from germline, CDR1 is MNHEY and CDR2 is SMNVEV (reference sequence). V was pared by 7 bases and J by 1 base, with 11 bases of the junction left unmatched. CDR3 residues: CASTSGVGTGNTGELFF. CDR3 nucleotides: TGTGCCAGCACTTCTGGGGTAGGGACAGGGAACACCGGGGAGCTGTTTTTT.

V and J are TRBV6-6 and TRBJ2-3, with 10 bases lining up with TRBD2. Germline CDR1 reads MNHNY; CDR2 reads SVGAGI (reference sequence). The V segment lost 2 bases and the J segment 1 base; nucleotides outside the gene matches: 3. This CDR3 region has 16 residues. The CDR3 here is CASSYGLAERTDTQYF. In DNA, the CDR3 is TGTGCCAGCAGTTACGGACTAGCGGAACGCACAGATACGCAGTATTTT.

V is TRBV7-9 and J is TRBJ2-2; 8 nucleotides agree with TRBD1. The germline V gene encodes CDR1 SEHNR and CDR2 FQNEAQ (reference sequence). The V segment lost 5 bases and the J segment 1 base; nucleotides outside the gene matches: 3. This CDR3 is 15 amino acids long. The CDR3, as DNA: TGTGCCAGCAGCCCGGGACAGGTGAACACCGGGGAGCTGTTTTTT. This gives the protein CASSPGQVNTGELFF.

Here the CDR3 reads CASSPDRVYGYTF. Here the CDR3 DNA reads TGTGCCAGCAGCCCGGACAGGGTCTATGGCTACACCTTC. This chain joins TRBV7-2 and TRBJ1-2; 8 nucleotides line up with TRBD1. After removal of 5 bases from V and 4 bases from J, the junction contained 3 bases not matched to a gene. The germline gives CDR1 SGHTA, CDR2 FQGNSA. The CDR3 sequence is 13 residues long.

The J gene is TRBJ2-3, the V gene TRBV4-1; 7 bases are shared with TRBD2. Germline trimming cut 0 bases from V and 3 bases from J; bases unmatched to any gene: 6. The CDR3 totals 16 residues. CDR1 MGHRA and CDR2 YSYEKL come from the germline V gene. The CDR3 loop is CASSQDRSGATDTQYF. CDR3 DNA: TGCGCCAGCAGCCAAGATAGGAGCGGGGCAACAGATACGCAGTATTTT.

V usage is TRBV6-1 and J usage is TRBJ1-2; D possibly corresponds to TRBD1 (5 bases). Germline CDR1 is MNHNS and CDR2 is SASEGT. The germline V and J ends were trimmed by 5 bases and 5 bases, with 15 bases remaining between them. The CDR3 runs to 14 residues. CDR3 residues: CASSWGTGLYGYTF. CDR3 DNA sequence: TGTGCCAGCAGTTGGGGGACGGGATTATATGGCTACACCTTC.

This chain joins TRBV11-2 and TRBJ1-1; weak D call: TRBD1 (5 bases). Trimming took 5 bases from V and 5 from J, leaving 27 bases between them. Germline-derived CDR1 and CDR2 are SGHAT and FQNNGV. The CDR3 length is 18 residues. The CDR3 bases are TGTGCCAGCAGCCCCATAACGGGCCAGGGTCGTAGGATGACTGAAGCTTTCTTT. Its protein is CASSPITGQGRRMTEAFF.

This clone has more than one count but fewer than ten. The chain couples TRBV11-2 to TRBJ1-2; D might be TRBD1 (5 bases). Trimming removed 2 bases at V and 1 base at J, with 11 bases between. Germline CDR1 SGHAT, CDR2 FQNNGV. The CDR3 spans 15 residues. The chain's CDR3 is CASSLSPQGNYGYTF. For the CDR3, the DNA is TGTGCCAGCAGCTTATCCCCGCAGGGTAACTATGGCTACACCTTC. Looking up the rest from reference TRBV11-2 and TRBJ1-2 gives the full variable domain: EAGVAQSPRYKIIEKRQSVAFWCNPISGHATLYWYQQILGQGPKLLIQFQNNGVVDDSQLPKDRFSAERLKGVDSTLKIQPAKLEDSAVYLCASSLSPQGNYGYTFGSGTRLTVV.

The chain uses TRBV7-8 and TRBJ1-1; D unresolved. Trimming took 5 bases from V and 3 from J, leaving 16 bases between them. Germline assignment: CDR1 SGHVS and CDR2 FQNEAQ. The CDR3 totals 15 residues. The CDR3 reads CASSAPPGSDTEAFF. The CDR3 nucleotides are TGTGCCAGCAGCGCCCCCCCGGGATCAGACACTGAAGCTTTCTTT.

The chain couples TRBV6-6 to TRBJ1-2, with D tentatively TRBD1 (5 bases). The CDR3 totals 13 residues. V was shortened by 6 bases and J by 2 bases, with 10 bases between the two germline ends. CDR1 is MNHNY, CDR2 SVGAGI, per germline (reference sequence). The CDR3 is CASSARENYGYTF. CDR3 DNA sequence: TGTGCCAGCAGCGCCAGGGAAAACTATGGCTACACCTTC.

This clone appeared once. This chain links TRBV7-9 with TRBJ2-5; D unresolved. The CDR3 contains 13 residues. CDR1 and CDR2 from the germline V gene are SEHNR and FQNEAQ (reference sequence). V gave up 0 bases and J gave up 3 bases, with 5 bases separating them. This CDR3 reads CASSLALEETQYF. CDR3 in DNA: TGTGCCAGCAGCTTAGCCCTAGAAGAGACCCAGTACTTC.